This T cell receptor (beta chain) is from a study of cytomegalovirus exposure and HLA in healthy donors. The data were produced by immunoSEQ multiplex PCR, yet TCRdb's version contains in-frame clones alone and is incomplete. The sample comprises 300,000 to 400,000 clones, roughly 85% of which are singletons, and 0.65% to 0.95% rests with the top ten. The sample holds a few counts of this clone. Its antigen remains unknown. Points from the study as a whole: In vitro data verified a few CMV-associated chains as specific for CMV antigens. Many donors shared some public TCRs, even though most TCR sequences were rare.

Looked up from germline, CDR1 is SGHNT and CDR2 is YYREEE (reference sequence). V was pared by 5 bases and J by 7 bases, with 11 bases of the junction left unmatched. The CDR3 spans 14 residues. The TCR originated in a young woman in good health and CMV-seronegative. The chain has TRBV5-4 and TRBJ1-1; 7 bases line up with TRBD1. Material for sequencing was PBMCs. The CDR3 is CASRTIDRVDEAFF. The CDR3 DNA sequence: TGTGCCAGCAGGACCATAGACAGGGTTGATGAAGCTTTCTTT.